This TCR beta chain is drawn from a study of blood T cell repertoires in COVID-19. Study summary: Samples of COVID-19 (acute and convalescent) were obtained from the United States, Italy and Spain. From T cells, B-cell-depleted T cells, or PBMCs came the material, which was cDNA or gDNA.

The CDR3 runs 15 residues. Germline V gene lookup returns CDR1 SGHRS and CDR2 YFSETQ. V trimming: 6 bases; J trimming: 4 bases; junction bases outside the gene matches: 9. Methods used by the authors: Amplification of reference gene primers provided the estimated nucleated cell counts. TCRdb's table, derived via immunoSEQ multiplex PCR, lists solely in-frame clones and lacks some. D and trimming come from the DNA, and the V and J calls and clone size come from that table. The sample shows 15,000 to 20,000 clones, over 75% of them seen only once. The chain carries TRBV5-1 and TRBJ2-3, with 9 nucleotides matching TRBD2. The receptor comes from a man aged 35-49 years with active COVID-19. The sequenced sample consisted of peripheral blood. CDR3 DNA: TGCGCCAGCAAGAGGCGGGAGGGCCATCCAGATACGCAGTATTTT. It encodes CASKRREGHPDTQYF.